These T cell receptor beta chains were read from a single sample in a study of blood T cell repertoires in COVID-19. The table came from immunoSEQ multiplex PCR; TCRdb's copy has only in-frame clones and leaves some out. The sample has under 300,000 clones, roughly 91% seen once; the top ten hold roughly 1.9%. Sequenced sample: PBMCs or T cells enriched from blood (not recorded which). The source is a woman aged 55-70 years who had recovered from COVID-19. The CDR3 runs from the conserved cysteine through the conserved F or W. Each record gives: D gene, V gene, J gene, clone size, CDR3 protein, CDR3 DNA. A D gene is named only where the DNA matches it firmly. For some rows the clone size is stated as once, few or many, or as a class when expanded; others skip it.

d_call: -; v_call: TRBV28; j_call: TRBJ1-3; clone_size: -; cdr3_aa: CASSRGSGNTIYF; cdr3_nt: TGTGCCAGCAGCAGGGGCTCTGGAAACACCATATATTTT
d_call: TRBD1; v_call: TRBV19; j_call: TRBJ1-1; clone_size: once; cdr3_aa: CASSTQTGGAEAFF; cdr3_nt: TGTGCCAGTAGTACTCAGACAGGGGGGGCTGAAGCTTTCTTT
d_call: TRBD1; v_call: TRBV7-9; j_call: TRBJ2-1; clone_size: -; cdr3_aa: CASSSQTTPGQGYNEQFF; cdr3_nt: TGTGCCAGCAGCTCCCAAACCACTCCGGGACAGGGATACAATGAGCAGTTCTTC
d_call: -; v_call: TRBV29-1; j_call: TRBJ1-2; clone_size: -; cdr3_aa: CSVGGGDYGYTF; cdr3_nt: TGCAGCGTCGGGGGGGGTGACTATGGCTACACCTTC
d_call: -; v_call: TRBV7-9; j_call: TRBJ1-1; clone_size: -; cdr3_aa: CASSLGPGRNTEAFF; cdr3_nt: TGTGCCAGCAGCTTAGGACCAGGGCGGAACACTGAAGCTTTCTTT
d_call: -; v_call: TRBV7-8; j_call: TRBJ1-5; clone_size: -; cdr3_aa: CASSLESLNQPQHF; cdr3_nt: TGTGCCAGCAGCCTGGAGAGCTTAAATCAGCCCCAGCATTTT
d_call: TRBD1; v_call: TRBV27; j_call: TRBJ1-6; clone_size: -; cdr3_aa: CASTLRDSNSPLHF; cdr3_nt: TGTGCCAGCACTCTCCGGGACAGTAATTCACCCCTCCACTTT
d_call: -; v_call: TRBV7-3; j_call: TRBJ2-1; clone_size: -; cdr3_aa: CASSPQRGVNEQFF; cdr3_nt: TGTGCCAGCAGCCCCCAGCGCGGGGTGAATGAGCAGTTCTTC
d_call: TRBD1; v_call: TRBV5-1; j_call: TRBJ1-6; clone_size: -; cdr3_aa: CASSTTGLDPLHF; cdr3_nt: TGCGCCAGCAGCACGACAGGGTTGGACCCCCTCCACTTT
d_call: -; v_call: TRBV21-1; j_call: TRBJ2-1; clone_size: once; cdr3_aa: CASSPTGGAYNEQFF; cdr3_nt: TGTGCCAGCAGCCCCACAGGGGGGGCCTACAATGAGCAGTTCTTC
d_call: TRBD1; v_call: TRBV7-2; j_call: TRBJ2-1; clone_size: -; cdr3_aa: CASSSPTGTASYNEQFF; cdr3_nt: TGTGCCAGCAGCTCACCTACCGGGACAGCGTCCTACAATGAGCAGTTCTTC
d_call: TRBD1; v_call: TRBV18; j_call: TRBJ1-1; clone_size: once; cdr3_aa: CASSSWTGGDFSEAFF; cdr3_nt: TGTGCCAGCTCATCTTGGACAGGGGGCGATTTTTCTGAAGCTTTCTTT
d_call: -; v_call: TRBV28; j_call: TRBJ2-1; clone_size: -; cdr3_aa: CASVGRDQYNEQFF; cdr3_nt: TGTGCCAGCGTGGGGCGGGACCAATACAATGAGCAGTTCTTC
d_call: -; v_call: TRBV4-1; j_call: TRBJ1-2; clone_size: -; cdr3_aa: CASSQTSLNYGYTF; cdr3_nt: TGCGCCAGCAGCCAAACATCCCTCAACTATGGCTACACCTTC
d_call: TRBD2; v_call: TRBV11-1; j_call: TRBJ2-1; clone_size: -; cdr3_aa: CASSSRLAGIYNEQFF; cdr3_nt: TGTGCCAGCAGCTCCCGACTAGCGGGGATCTACAATGAGCAGTTCTTC
d_call: TRBD1; v_call: TRBV3-1/TRBV3-2; j_call: TRBJ1-2; clone_size: -; cdr3_aa: CASSAGQGTGYTF; cdr3_nt: TGTGCCAGCAGCGCCGGACAGGGAACGGGCTACACCTTC
d_call: -; v_call: TRBV27; j_call: TRBJ2-5; clone_size: -; cdr3_aa: CASSTTGRGLGETQYF; cdr3_nt: TGTGCCAGCAGTACCACAGGGAGGGGACTTGGAGAGACCCAGTACTTC
d_call: -; v_call: TRBV11-2; j_call: TRBJ2-5; clone_size: -; cdr3_aa: CASSGPNQETQYF; cdr3_nt: TGTGCCAGCAGTGGGCCTAACCAAGAGACCCAGTACTTC
d_call: -; v_call: TRBV6-5; j_call: TRBJ1-5; clone_size: -; cdr3_aa: CATLPRGQLNQPQHF; cdr3_nt: TGTGCCACTCTCCCCCGGGGACAATTAAATCAGCCCCAGCATTTT
d_call: -; v_call: TRBV2; j_call: TRBJ2-5; clone_size: -; cdr3_aa: CASKSTPTQETQYF; cdr3_nt: TGTGCCAGCAAGAGCACTCCTACCCAAGAGACCCAGTACTTC
d_call: -; v_call: TRBV7-3; j_call: TRBJ1-1; clone_size: -; cdr3_aa: CASSLNSQAEAFF; cdr3_nt: TGTGCCAGCAGCTTAAATTCTCAGGCCGAAGCTTTCTTT
d_call: -; v_call: TRBV5-1; j_call: TRBJ2-1; clone_size: once; cdr3_aa: CASSSSSYNEQFF; cdr3_nt: TGCGCCAGCAGCTCTAGCTCCTACAATGAGCAGTTCTTC
d_call: TRBD1; v_call: TRBV5-1; j_call: TRBJ2-7; clone_size: -; cdr3_aa: CASSPGTGGSYEQYF; cdr3_nt: TGCGCCAGCAGCCCCGGGACAGGGGGTTCCTACGAGCAGTACTTC